The clone carrying this T cell receptor (beta chain) appeared a few times. This CDR3 comprises 15 residues. Trimming shortened V by 2 bases and J by 6 bases, and 18 bases separated the two germline ends. Germline CDR1 is DFQATT and CDR2 is SNEGSKA (reference sequence). It was with a sample-barcoded 5' primer and a J-beta primer mix that a second PCR of roughly 7 to 12 cycles was run. Each CDR3 protein is one row after TCRdb ran MiXCR on the 5' RACE reads. Of under 1,000,000 distinct CDR3 sequences listed, about 47% are singletons. This sample was included in a study of blood T cells in healthy people across ages.

This receptor was identified in a man older than 75 in good health. This chain connects TRBV20-1 to TRBJ2-3; maybe TRBD2 (5 bases). Material: blood. In DNA, the CDR3 is TGCAGTGCTAGAATGCTAGCAAAGCCTTCGGATACGCAGTATTTT. Protein: CSARMLAKPSDTQYF.